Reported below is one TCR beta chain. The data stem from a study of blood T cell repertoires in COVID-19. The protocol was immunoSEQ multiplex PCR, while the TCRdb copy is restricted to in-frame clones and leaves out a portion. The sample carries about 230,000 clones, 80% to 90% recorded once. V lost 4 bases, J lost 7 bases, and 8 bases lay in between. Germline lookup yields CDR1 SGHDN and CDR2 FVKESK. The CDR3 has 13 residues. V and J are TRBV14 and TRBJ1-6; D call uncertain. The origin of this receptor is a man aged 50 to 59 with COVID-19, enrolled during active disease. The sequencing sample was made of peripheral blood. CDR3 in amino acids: CASSPRGNSPLHF. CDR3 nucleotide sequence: TGTGCCAGCAGCCCCAGAGGAAATTCACCCCTCCACTTT.